The 32 T cell receptor beta chains below were found in one sample sequenced in a study of vaccination and CD4 T cells after COVID-19. As for treatment: 10-day PBMC culture with coronavirus spike peptide pools or control peptides (ViraFEST assay). The assay that was used to sequence DNA from cultured CD4+ T cells was the Oncomine TCR Beta short-read assay. TCRdb re-analysed the PCR reads in MiXCR, keeping a single row per CDR3 protein. The sample lists about 13,000 distinct CDR3 sequences, about a third occurring once. These receptors' targets are unknown. The sample consisted of CD4+ T cells from blood, cultured in vitro. Receptors were obtained from a human donor who had recovered from COVID-19.

As DNA, the CDR3 is TGTGCCAGCAGCCCTTTCGCTAGCGGGAGCGGGGAGCTGTTTTTT. It codes for CASSPFASGSGELFF. The rearrangement joins TRBV7-2 to TRBJ2-2, with 10 bases that match TRBD2. Per the germline V gene, CDR1 is SGHTA and CDR2 is FQGNSA. CDR3 size: 15 residues. The junction had 7 bases not matched to a gene; V was cut back by 5 bases and J by 7 bases.

This chain connects TRBV19 to TRBJ2-7; the D call may be TRBD1 or TRBD2 (5 bases each). V gave up 3 bases and J gave up 2 bases, with 8 bases separating them. The germline gives CDR1 LNHDA, CDR2 SQIVND (reference sequence). The CDR3 length is 13 residues. This CDR3 is CASSIGGTYEQYF. In nucleotides, the CDR3 is TGTGCCAGTAGTATTGGGGGAACCTACGAGCAGTACTTC.

This rearrangement joins TRBV28 to TRBJ1-1; D possibly corresponds to TRBD1 (6 bases). CDR3 length: 18 amino acids. The V gene lost 10 bases and the J gene lost 0 bases, with 27 bases spanning the gap. Germline CDR1 is MDHEN and CDR2 is SYDVKM. As DNA, the CDR3 is TGTGCCACCTCAAGGCTTTCCCTCCAGGGGAGCATGAACACTGAAGCTTTCTTT. Protein sequence: CATSRLSLQGSMNTEAFF.

CDR3 sequence (DNA): TGTGCCAGCTCACCGAGCAGGGAATTAGATACGCAGTATTTT. Amino acids: CASSPSRELDTQYF. The chain carries TRBV18 and TRBJ2-3; tentatively, D is TRBD1 (5 bases). The CDR3 is 14 residues long. The germline V gene encodes CDR1 KGHSH and CDR2 LQKENI. The V end lost 3 bases, the J end lost 5 bases, and 12 bases lay between the germline ends.

The chain couples TRBV7-3 to TRBJ2-6; D is undetermined. The CDR3 has 16 amino acids. Germline V CDR1 and CDR2: SGHTA, FQGTGA. The V end was cut by 5 bases, the J end by 0 bases, with 11 bases between. The CDR3 region has the DNA TGTGCCAGCAGCCTTTTGATGGCCTCTGGGGCCAACGTCCTGACTTTC. Amino acid sequence: CASSLLMASGANVLTF.

The chain has TRBV2 and TRBJ1-5; D remains unclear. The ends were cut back, 4 bases at V and 5 bases at J, with 9 bases in the middle. The CDR3 runs 13 residues. The germline gives CDR1 SNHLY, CDR2 FYNNEI. The DNA of the CDR3 is TGTGCCAGCAGTGGGGAAGTAGATCAGCCCCAGCATTTT. This translates into CASSGEVDQPQHF.

The gene calls are TRBV7-2 and TRBJ2-7, with D unclear. This CDR3 region has 15 residues. Per the germline V gene, CDR1 is SGHTA and CDR2 is FQGNSA. Trimming took 0 bases from V and 3 from J, leaving 12 bases between them. The CDR3 coding sequence is TGTGCCAGCAGCTTAGCGCTAGGGTTATTCTACGAGCAGTACTTC. Translation gives CASSLALGLFYEQYF.

The chain combines TRBV7-2 with TRBJ1-1; 9 bases align to TRBD1. This CDR3 has 13 amino acids. Looked up from germline, CDR1 is SGHTA and CDR2 is FQGNSA. Unmatched junction bases numbered 3, after V lost 6 bases and J lost 4 bases. The DNA for the CDR3 is TGTGCCAGCAGTTCGGACAGGGGCACTGAAGCTTTCTTT. It specifies CASSSDRGTEAFF.

The J gene is TRBJ1-5, the V gene TRBV5-1; 7 nucleotides agree with TRBD1. With 3 bases clipped from V and 5 bases from J, the junction kept 8 bases outside the gene matches. Germline V gene data show CDR1 as SGHRS and CDR2 as YFSETQ. The CDR3 contains 15 residues. CDR3: CASSWTGARDQPQHF. The CDR3 nucleotides read TGCGCCAGCAGCTGGACAGGCGCCAGGGATCAGCCCCAGCATTTT.

The gene calls are TRBV11-1 and TRBJ2-1; possibly TRBD2 for D (7 bases). Trimming pared 5 bases from V and 9 bases from J, leaving 23 bases between. Germline CDR1 reads SGHAT; CDR2 reads FQDESV (reference sequence). This CDR3 has 16 residues. CDR3 region: CASSPRGRGVIREQFF. DNA of the CDR3: TGTGCCAGCAGCCCAAGGGGGAGGGGCGTAATTCGTGAGCAGTTCTTC.

This clonotype has more than one count but fewer than ten. CDR3 region: CAGTRGGRGPRKETQYF. As DNA, the CDR3 is TGTGCCGGAACCAGGGGGGGACGGGGCCCCCGAAAAGAGACCCAGTACTTC. The V call is TRBV30, the J call TRBJ2-5; D is possibly TRBD1 or TRBD2 (7 bases each). The V gene's germline CDR1 is GTSNPN and CDR2 SVGIG (reference sequence). The ends were cut back, 8 bases at V and 3 bases at J, with 28 bases in the middle. The CDR3 consists of 17 residues. Combining the CDR3 with reference TRBV30 and TRBJ2-5 gives the whole variable domain SQTIHQWPATLVQPVGSPLSLECTVEGTSNPNLYWYRQAAGRGLQLLFYSVGIGQISSEVPQNLSASRPQDRQFILSSKKLLLSDSGFYLCAGTRGGRGPRKETQYFGPGTRLLVL.

By frequency in the sample, this clonotype is medium-sized. The V gene is TRBV6-5, the J gene TRBJ1-3; D is possibly TRBD1 (5 bases). This CDR3 region has 13 residues. CDR1 and CDR2 from the germline V gene are MNHEY and SVGAGI. Trimming pared 4 bases from V and 8 bases from J, leaving 12 bases between. The CDR3 coding sequence is TGTGCCAGCAGTTTCTGGGGGTCGGACACCATATATTTT. Its protein is CASSFWGSDTIYF.

The chain is built from TRBV6-1 and TRBJ2-4; TRBD2 matches 8 bases. In germline, CDR1 is MNHNS, CDR2 SASEGT. With V trimmed by 5 bases and J by 0 bases, 3 bases remained unmatched. CDR3 length: 15 amino acids. CDR3 residues: CASSTGGLAKNIQYF. For the CDR3, the DNA is TGTGCCAGCAGTACGGGGGGGCTAGCCAAAAACATTCAGTACTTC.

This clonotype has more than one count but fewer than ten. The chain has TRBV30 and TRBJ2-5, with a possible D match to TRBD1 (8 bases). Between the trimmed V and J ends, which lost 2 bases and 2 bases, there was a span of 15 bases. The CDR3 consists of 15 residues. The V gene's germline CDR1 is GTSNPN and CDR2 SVGIG (reference sequence). In DNA, the CDR3 is TGTGCCTGGAGTACCGGACAGGGAGGGCAAGAGACCCAGTACTTC. Translating it yields CAWSTGQGGQETQYF.

The genes are TRBV4-1 and TRBJ2-1; 14 bases align to TRBD2. The CDR3 spans 18 residues. CDR1 and CDR2 from the germline V gene are MGHRA and YSYEKL. Losses at the gene ends were 1 base for V and 15 bases for J; bases not matched to a gene: 17. The CDR3 bases are TGCGCCAGCAGCCAAGGGGTTCTGACTAGCGGGAGGGCCCTTCAACGGTTCTTC. Translation gives CASSQGVLTSGRALQRFF.

This sequence joins TRBV7-3 and TRBJ2-3; 8 bases line up with TRBD1. The V gene end was trimmed by 6 bases and the J gene end by 1 base; junction bases not matched to a gene: 3. CDR3 size: 14 residues. Germline V gives CDR1 SGHTA, CDR2 FQGTGA. Here the CDR3 reads CASRPTGGTDTQYF. CDR3 in DNA: TGTGCCAGCAGACCGACAGGGGGCACAGATACGCAGTATTTT. The full variable domain, its missing parts supplied by reference TRBV7-3 and TRBJ2-3, is GAGVSQTPSNKVTEKGKYVELRCDPISGHTALYWYRQSLGQGPEFLIYFQGTGAADDSGLPNDRFFAVRPEGSVSTLKIQRTERGDSAVYLCASRPTGGTDTQYFGPGTRLTVL.

In its sample, this clonotype was seen a few times. V gene TRBV7-6 combines with J gene TRBJ2-3; 8 nucleotides match TRBD2. The germline V gene has CDR1 SGHVS and CDR2 FNYEAQ. There are 16 residues in the CDR3. The V segment lost 1 base and the J segment 0 bases; nucleotides outside the gene matches: 3. CDR3 residues: CASSLVGGRSTDTQYF. The CDR3 region has the DNA TGTGCCAGCAGCTTAGTGGGCGGGAGGAGCACAGATACGCAGTATTTT. The variable domain in full, with the rest retrieved from reference TRBV7-6 and TRBJ2-3, is GAGVSQSPRYKVTKRGQDVALRCDPISGHVSLYWYRQALGQGPEFLTYFNYEAQQDKSGLPNDRFSAERPEGSISTLTIQRTEQRDSAMYRCASSLVGGRSTDTQYFGPGTRLTVL.

The V call is TRBV28, the J call TRBJ2-1, with 9 bases matching TRBD2. Trimming cost V 8 bases and J 5 bases; bases outside gene matches: 7. Germline lookup yields CDR1 MDHEN and CDR2 SYDVKM. The CDR3 runs 14 residues. CDR3 nucleotide sequence: TGTGCCAGCGCCCTTAGCGGGAGCCACAATGAGCAGTTCTTC. Protein sequence: CASALSGSHNEQFF.

In DNA, the CDR3 is TGTGCCAGCAGTTACTCTGGGGCGGGAAAACGGTACGAGCAGTACTTC. This encodes CASSYSGAGKRYEQYF. The genes are TRBV6-5 and TRBJ2-7, with D perhaps matching TRBD2 (6 bases). Per germline, CDR1 MNHEY and CDR2 SVGAGI. This CDR3 has 16 residues. Trimming took off 0 bases at V and 4 bases at J, with 16 bases between the two ends.

This clonotype was counted between two and nine times. The CDR3 loop reads CASSYSISQPQHF. CDR3 bases: TGTGCCAGCAGTTACTCGATATCCCAGCCCCAGCATTTT. V gene TRBV6-5 combines with J gene TRBJ1-5; D unclear. Germline V lookup: CDR1 MNHEY, CDR2 SVGAGI. Trimming stripped 0 bases from V and 7 bases from J, with 7 bases between. CDR3 length: 13 residues.

This clonotype came up a few times. The chain carries TRBV4-1 and TRBJ1-1; D not resolved. V lost 1 base, J lost 5 bases, and 14 bases lay in between. The CDR3 totals 15 residues. Germline V gene data show CDR1 as MGHRA and CDR2 as YSYEKL. The chain's CDR3 is CASSQGERGGTEAFF. The CDR3 nucleotides are TGCGCCAGCAGCCAAGGGGAACGGGGAGGGACTGAAGCTTTCTTT.

In DNA, the CDR3 is TGTGCCAGCAGCAGAGGGACTAGCGGACGTAATGAGCAGTTCTTC. Protein: CASSRGTSGRNEQFF. The genes are TRBV7-2 and TRBJ2-1; 11 bases are a match to TRBD2. The ends lost 5 bases at V and 7 bases at J; junction bases unmatched: 7. Germline CDR1 SGHTA, CDR2 FQGNSA. There are 15 residues in the CDR3. The full variable domain, with the rest looked up from reference TRBV7-2 and TRBJ2-1, is GAGVSQSPSNKVTEKGKDVELRCDPISGHTALYWYRQSLGQGLEFLIYFQGNSAPDKSGLPSDRFSAERTGGSVSTLTIQRTQQEDSAVYLCASSRGTSGRNEQFFGPGTRLTVL.

This chain connects TRBV20-1 to TRBJ2-2, with 13 bases matching TRBD2. Looked up from germline, CDR1 is DFQATT and CDR2 is SNEGSKA (reference sequence). J gave up 5 bases and V 1 base, and 1 base lay outside the gene matches. The length of the CDR3 is 15 residues. The CDR3 protein is CSARGGLAGTGELFF. The DNA for the CDR3 is TGCAGTGCTAGAGGGGGACTAGCGGGAACCGGGGAGCTGTTTTTT.

The genes are TRBV20-1 and TRBJ2-7; TRBD2 aligns across 14 bases. CDR3 size: 15 residues. Germline CDR1 reads DFQATT; CDR2 reads SNEGSKA (reference sequence). V lost 7 bases, J lost 2 bases, and 7 bases stayed unmatched. CDR3 region: CSVSRLAGGPYEQYF. The CDR3 nucleotides are TGCAGTGTTAGCCGACTAGCGGGAGGGCCCTACGAGCAGTACTTC.

The chain couples TRBV30 to TRBJ1-6; D remains unclear. Germline values: CDR1 GTSNPN, CDR2 SVGIG (reference sequence). V lost 0 bases, J lost 10 bases, and 13 bases lay in between. CDR3 length: 14 amino acids. The CDR3 nucleotides are TGTGCCTGGAGTGTAAGGAGCCCTTCATCACCCCTCCACTTT. Translating gives CAWSVRSPSSPLHF.

The chain uses TRBV3-1 and TRBJ2-3, with TRBD2 identical over 13 bases. Germline trimming cut 5 bases from V and 6 bases from J; bases unmatched to any gene: 8. The CDR3 consists of 16 residues. From germline, CDR1 is LGHDT and CDR2 YNNKEL (reference sequence). CDR3 amino acids: CASSYGLAGVVDTQYF. The CDR3 DNA follows: TGTGCCAGCAGCTACGGACTAGCGGGAGTGGTTGATACGCAGTATTTT.

The chain uses TRBV27 and TRBJ2-7, with 10 bases identical to TRBD2. Germline assignment: CDR1 MNHEY and CDR2 SMNVEV (reference sequence). V trimming: 3 bases; J trimming: 3 bases; junction bases outside the gene matches: 8. The CDR3 has 16 amino acids. The chain's CDR3 is CASSFDKQREGYEQYF. DNA for the CDR3: TGTGCCAGCAGTTTCGACAAGCAGCGGGAGGGCTACGAGCAGTACTTC.

This clonotype is a singleton in its sample. The chain couples TRBV2 to TRBJ2-4; 8 bases line up with TRBD2. The length of the CDR3 is 17 residues. With 7 bases clipped from V and 3 bases from J, the junction kept 14 bases outside the gene matches. Germline-derived CDR1 and CDR2 are SNHLY and FYNNEI. CDR3 sequence reads: CASTPGGGRFGKNIQYF. CDR3 nucleotide sequence: TGTGCCAGCACCCCCGGGGGGGGAAGATTCGGCAAAAACATTCAGTACTTC. Complete variable domain (other parts from reference TRBV2 and TRBJ2-4): EPEVTQTPSHQVTQMGQEVILRCVPISNHLYFYWYRQILGQKVEFLVSFYNNEISEKSEIFDDQFSVERPDGSNFTLKIRSTKLEDSAMYFCASTPGGGRFGKNIQYFGAGTRLSVL.

This clonotype occurred a few times. The CDR3 loop reads CASSYSKDSGANVLTF. In nucleotides, the CDR3 is TGTGCCAGCAGTTATTCCAAGGACTCTGGGGCCAACGTCCTGACTTTC. The genes are TRBV6-2 or TRBV6-3 and TRBJ2-6; D is uncertain. Germline CDR1 is MNHEY and CDR2 is SVGEGT. CDR3 length equals 16 residues. Trimming left V 3 bases short and J 0 bases short, with 9 bases between.

The genes are TRBV19 and TRBJ1-5, with unresolved D. The CDR3 has 15 residues. With 6 bases removed from V and 2 bases from J, the gap between germline ends came to 14 bases. CDR1 LNHDA and CDR2 SQIVND come from the germline V gene (reference sequence). CDR3 loop: CASSRKTVGNQPQHF. In DNA, the CDR3 is TGTGCCAGTAGCAGGAAAACCGTGGGCAATCAGCCCCAGCATTTT.

The rearrangement links TRBV7-2 to TRBJ1-6, with D possibly TRBD1 on 5 matching bases. CDR1 and CDR2 (germline): SGHTA, FQGNSA. The CDR3 has 16 residues. The ends were cut back, 0 bases at V and 7 bases at J, with 13 bases in the middle. In nucleotides, the CDR3 is TGTGCCAGCAGCTTAGCGGGGCAGGGTAGGAATTCACCCCTCCACTTT. This encodes CASSLAGQGRNSPLHF.

The gene calls are TRBV7-2 and TRBJ1-5; D not resolved. The V gene lost 5 bases and the J gene lost 4 bases, with 15 bases spanning the gap. Germline CDR1 reads SGHTA; CDR2 reads FQGNSA. The CDR3 contains 15 residues. The CDR3: CASSPSRGGNQPQHF. Written as DNA, the CDR3 is TGTGCCAGCAGCCCGTCTCGCGGCGGAAATCAGCCCCAGCATTTT.